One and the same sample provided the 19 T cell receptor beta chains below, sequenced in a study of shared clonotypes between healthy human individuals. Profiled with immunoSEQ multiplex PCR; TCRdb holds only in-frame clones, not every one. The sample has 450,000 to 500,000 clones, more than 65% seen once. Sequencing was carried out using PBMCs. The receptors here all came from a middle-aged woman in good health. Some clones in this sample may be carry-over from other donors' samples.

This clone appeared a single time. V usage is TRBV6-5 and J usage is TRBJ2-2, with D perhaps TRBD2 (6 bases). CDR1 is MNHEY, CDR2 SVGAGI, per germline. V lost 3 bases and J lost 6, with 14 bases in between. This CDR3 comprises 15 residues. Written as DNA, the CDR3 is TGTGCCAGCAGTTATCGCCGGACTACCCCCGGGGAGCTGTTTTTT. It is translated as CASSYRRTTPGELFF.

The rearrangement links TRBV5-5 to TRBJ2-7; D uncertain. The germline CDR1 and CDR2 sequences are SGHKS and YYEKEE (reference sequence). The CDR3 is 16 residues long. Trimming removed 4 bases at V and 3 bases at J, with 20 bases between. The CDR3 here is CASSPGSIGVYYEQYF. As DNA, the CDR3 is TGTGCCAGCAGCCCTGGTAGTATCGGCGTTTACTACGAGCAGTACTTC.

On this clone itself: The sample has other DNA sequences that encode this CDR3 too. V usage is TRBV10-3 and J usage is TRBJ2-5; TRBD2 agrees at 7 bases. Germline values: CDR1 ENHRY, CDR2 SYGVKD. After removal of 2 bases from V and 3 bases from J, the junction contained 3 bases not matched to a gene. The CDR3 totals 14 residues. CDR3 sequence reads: CAISEGRVEETQYF. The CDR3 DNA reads TGTGCCATCAGTGAGGGGAGGGTTGAAGAGACCCAGTACTTC.

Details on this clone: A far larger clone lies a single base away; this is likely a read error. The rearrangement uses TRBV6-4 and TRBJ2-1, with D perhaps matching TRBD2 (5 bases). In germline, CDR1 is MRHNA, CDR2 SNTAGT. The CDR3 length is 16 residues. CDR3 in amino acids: CAGSDSEDGPANEQFF. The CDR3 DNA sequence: TGTGCCGGCAGTGACTCGGAGGACGGCCCAGCCAATGAGCAGTTCTTC.

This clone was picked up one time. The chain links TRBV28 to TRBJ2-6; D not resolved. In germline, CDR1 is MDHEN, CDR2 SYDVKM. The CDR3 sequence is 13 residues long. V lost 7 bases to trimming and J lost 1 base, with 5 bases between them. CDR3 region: CASTESGANVLTF. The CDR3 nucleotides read TGTGCCAGCACGGAATCTGGGGCCAACGTCCTGACTTTC.

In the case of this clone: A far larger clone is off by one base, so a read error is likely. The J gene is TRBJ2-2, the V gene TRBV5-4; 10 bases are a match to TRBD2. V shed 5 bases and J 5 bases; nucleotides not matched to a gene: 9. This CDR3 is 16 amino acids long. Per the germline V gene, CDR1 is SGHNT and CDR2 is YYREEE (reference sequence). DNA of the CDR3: TGTGCCAGCAGGCCCTGGACTAGCGGTTTTACCGGGGAGCTGTTTTTT. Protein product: CASRPWTSGFTGELFF.

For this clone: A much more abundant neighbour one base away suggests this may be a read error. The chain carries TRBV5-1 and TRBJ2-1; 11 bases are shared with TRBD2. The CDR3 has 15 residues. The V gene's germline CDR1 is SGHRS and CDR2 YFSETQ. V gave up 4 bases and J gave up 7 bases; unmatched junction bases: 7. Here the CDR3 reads CASSPTSGSINEQFF. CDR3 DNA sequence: TGCGCCAGCAGCCCCACTAGCGGGAGTATAAATGAGCAGTTCTTC.

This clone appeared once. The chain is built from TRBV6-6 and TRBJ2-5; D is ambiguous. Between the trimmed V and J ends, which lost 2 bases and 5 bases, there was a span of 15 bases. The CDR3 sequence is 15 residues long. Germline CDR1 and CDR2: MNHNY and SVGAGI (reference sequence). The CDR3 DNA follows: TGTGCCAGCAGTTACCCACACTGGGCCACGGAGACCCAGTACTTC. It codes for CASSYPHWATETQYF.

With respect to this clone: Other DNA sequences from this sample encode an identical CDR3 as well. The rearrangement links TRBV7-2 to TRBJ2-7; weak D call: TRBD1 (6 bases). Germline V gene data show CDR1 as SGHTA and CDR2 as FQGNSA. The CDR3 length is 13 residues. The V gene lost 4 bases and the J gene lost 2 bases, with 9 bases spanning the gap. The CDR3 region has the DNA TGTGCCAGCAGCTCCAGGGGCCCCTACGAGCAGTACTTC. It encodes CASSSRGPYEQYF.

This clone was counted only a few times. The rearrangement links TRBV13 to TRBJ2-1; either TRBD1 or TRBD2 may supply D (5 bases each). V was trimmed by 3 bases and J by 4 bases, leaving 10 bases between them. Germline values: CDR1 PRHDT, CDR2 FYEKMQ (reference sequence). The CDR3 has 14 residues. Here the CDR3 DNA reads TGTGCCAGCAGCTTGGGGGAGCGGTACAATGAGCAGTTCTTC. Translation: CASSLGERYNEQFF.

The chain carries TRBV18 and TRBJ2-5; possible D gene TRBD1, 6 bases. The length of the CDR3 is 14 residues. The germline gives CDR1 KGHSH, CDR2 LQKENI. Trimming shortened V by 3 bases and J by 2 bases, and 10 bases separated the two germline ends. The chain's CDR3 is CASSPGTLQETQYF. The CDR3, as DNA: TGTGCCAGCTCACCGGGGACACTACAAGAGACCCAGTACTTC.

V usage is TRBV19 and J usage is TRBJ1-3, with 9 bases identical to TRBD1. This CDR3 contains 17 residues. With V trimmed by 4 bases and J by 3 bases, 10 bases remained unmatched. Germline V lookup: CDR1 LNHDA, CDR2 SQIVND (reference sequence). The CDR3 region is CASSRATGGRGGNTIYF. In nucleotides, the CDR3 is TGTGCCAGTAGTAGAGCGACAGGGGGAAGAGGTGGAAACACCATATATTTT. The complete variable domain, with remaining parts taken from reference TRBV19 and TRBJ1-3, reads DGGITQSPKYLFRKEGQNVTLSCEQNLNHDAMYWYRQDPGQGLRLIYYSQIVNDFQKGDIAEGYSVSREKKESFPLTVTSAQKNPTAFYLCASSRATGGRGGNTIYFGEGSWLTVV.

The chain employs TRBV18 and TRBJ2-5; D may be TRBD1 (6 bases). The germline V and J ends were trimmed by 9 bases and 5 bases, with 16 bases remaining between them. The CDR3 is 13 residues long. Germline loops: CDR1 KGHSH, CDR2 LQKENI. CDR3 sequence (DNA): TGTGCCAGTCAAGGACAGTACGGGGAGACCCAGTACTTC. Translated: CASQGQYGETQYF.

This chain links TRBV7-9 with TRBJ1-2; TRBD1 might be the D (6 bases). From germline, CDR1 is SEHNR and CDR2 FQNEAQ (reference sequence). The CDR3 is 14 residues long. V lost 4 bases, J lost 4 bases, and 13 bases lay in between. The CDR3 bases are TGTGCCAGCAGCTCTCAGGGGTTTGGCTATGGCTACACCTTC. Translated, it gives CASSSQGFGYGYTF.

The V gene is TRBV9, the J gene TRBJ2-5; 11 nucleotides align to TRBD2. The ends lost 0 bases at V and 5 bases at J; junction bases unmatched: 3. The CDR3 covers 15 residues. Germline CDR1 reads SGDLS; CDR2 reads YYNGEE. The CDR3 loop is CASSVGGTSGETQYF. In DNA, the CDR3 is TGTGCCAGCAGCGTAGGAGGGACTAGCGGCGAGACCCAGTACTTC.

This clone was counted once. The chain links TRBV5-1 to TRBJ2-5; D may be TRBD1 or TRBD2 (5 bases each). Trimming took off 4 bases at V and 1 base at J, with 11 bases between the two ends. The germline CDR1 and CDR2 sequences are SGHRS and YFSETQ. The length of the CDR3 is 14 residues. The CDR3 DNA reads TGCGCCAGCAGCCCGGGACGGAGCCAAGAGACCCAGTACTTC. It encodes CASSPGRSQETQYF. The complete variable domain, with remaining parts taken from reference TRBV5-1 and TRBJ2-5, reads KAGVTQTPRYLIKTRGQQVTLSCSPISGHRSVSWYQQTPGQGLQFLFEYFSETQRNKGNFPGRFSGRQFSNSRSEMNVSTLELGDSALYLCASSPGRSQETQYFGPGTRLLVL.

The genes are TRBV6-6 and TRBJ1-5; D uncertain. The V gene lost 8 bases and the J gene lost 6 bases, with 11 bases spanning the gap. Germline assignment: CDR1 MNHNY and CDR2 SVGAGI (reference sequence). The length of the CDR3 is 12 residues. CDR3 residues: CASGGPSQPQHF. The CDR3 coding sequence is TGTGCCAGCGGTGGTCCCTCTCAGCCCCAGCATTTT.

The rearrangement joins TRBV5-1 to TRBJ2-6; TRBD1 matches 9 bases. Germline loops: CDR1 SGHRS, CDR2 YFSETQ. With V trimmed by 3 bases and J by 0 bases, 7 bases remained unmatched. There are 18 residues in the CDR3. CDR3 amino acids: CASSSSGTGLSGANVLTF. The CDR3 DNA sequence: TGCGCCAGCAGCTCCTCCGGGACAGGGCTCTCTGGGGCCAACGTCCTGACTTTC.

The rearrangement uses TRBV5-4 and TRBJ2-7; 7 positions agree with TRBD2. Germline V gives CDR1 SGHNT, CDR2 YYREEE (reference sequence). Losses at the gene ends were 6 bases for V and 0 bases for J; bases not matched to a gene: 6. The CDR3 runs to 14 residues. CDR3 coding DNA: TGTGCCAGCAACCTGGGAGGGCCCTCCTACGAGCAGTACTTC. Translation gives CASNLGGPSYEQYF.